The entry below describes one T cell receptor (beta chain). Germline CDR1 ENHRY, CDR2 SYGVKD. The CDR3 sequence is 11 residues long. V lost 11 bases and J 7 bases, leaving 12 bases between the germline ends. This entry is derived from a study of control samples from healthy donors and cancer patients. Profiled with immunoSEQ multiplex PCR; TCRdb holds only in-frame clones, not every one. This table has some 28,000 clones, 79% appearing once. The receptor was derived from a man in his 60s with head and neck cancer. Source material: PBMCs. The rearrangement uses TRBV10-3 and TRBJ2-1; a weak D match, TRBD2 (5 bases). CDR3 sequence: CASRALNEQFF. The CDR3 DNA reads as TGTGCCTCGCGGGCCCTGAATGAGCAGTTCTTC.